Shown below are 11 T cell receptor beta chains from a single sample sequenced in a study of blood T cell repertoires in COVID-19. Profiling relied on immunoSEQ multiplex PCR, and the TCRdb table lists in-frame clones only, not all of them. The table records around 100,000 clones, roughly nine tenths of them present only once. What was sequenced was peripheral blood. These receptor sequences come from a man over 45 with active COVID-19.

The V gene is TRBV7-9, the J gene TRBJ1-1; TRBD1 is a possible D gene (6 bases). The CDR3 runs to 13 residues. Trimming removed 5 bases at V and 7 bases at J, with 14 bases between. Germline loops: CDR1 SEHNR, CDR2 FQNEAQ (reference sequence). The CDR3 spells CASSPDGQFEAFF. CDR3 nucleotide sequence: TGTGCCAGCAGCCCCGATGGACAGTTTGAAGCTTTCTTT.

The chain has TRBV28 and TRBJ2-5; TRBD2 agrees at 7 bases. After removal of 8 bases from V and 5 bases from J, the junction contained 8 bases not matched to a gene. The CDR3 is 13 amino acids. Looked up from germline, CDR1 is MDHEN and CDR2 is SYDVKM. The chain's CDR3 is CASRGGRLETQYF. The CDR3, as DNA: TGTGCCAGCCGGGGAGGGAGGTTGGAGACCCAGTACTTC.

The chain recombines TRBV15 with TRBJ2-5; possible D gene TRBD2, 7 bases. Germline lookup yields CDR1 LNHNV and CDR2 YYDKDF (reference sequence). Trimming cost V 6 bases and J 2 bases, with 16 bases left between them. The CDR3 length is 15 residues. CDR3 nucleotide sequence: TGTGCCACCAGGCCCCTCCGGGGGGCGCAAGAGACCCAGTACTTC. Encoded protein: CATRPLRGAQETQYF.

In its sample, this clone was seen once. The V call is TRBV5-8, the J call TRBJ2-1; D not certain. Per germline, CDR1 SGHTS and CDR2 YDEGEE. The germline V and J ends were trimmed by 0 bases and 5 bases, with 9 bases remaining between them. The CDR3 has 14 residues. CDR3 bases: TGTGCCAGCAGCTTGGGAGTCCAACACAATGAGCAGTTCTTC. Its protein product is CASSLGVQHNEQFF.

The chain has TRBV5-6 and TRBJ2-5; D is uncertain. The V gene's germline CDR1 is SGHDT and CDR2 YYEEEE. This CDR3 contains 13 residues. V lost 0 bases, J lost 1 base, and 4 bases lay in between. The DNA for the CDR3 is TGTGCCAGCAGCTTGGGGAGCCAAGAGACCCAGTACTTC. This sequence encodes CASSLGSQETQYF.

The CDR3 protein is CASRLGGFTNYGYTF. The CDR3 nucleotides are TGTGCCAGCAGGCTAGGGGGCTTTACTAACTATGGCTACACCTTC. V gene TRBV27 combines with J gene TRBJ1-2; TRBD1 aligns across 7 bases. V lost 6 bases and J lost 0; bases outside the gene matches: 7. From germline, CDR1 is MNHEY and CDR2 SMNVEV (reference sequence). This CDR3 contains 15 residues.

The gene calls are TRBV29-1 and TRBJ2-1; the match to TRBD2 covers 10 bases. This CDR3 is built from 12 residues. The V and J ends lost 7 bases and 7 bases, in that order; junction bases with no gene match: 4. CDR1 is SQVTM, CDR2 ANQGSEA, per germline. CDR3 nucleotide sequence: TGCAGCGCTAGCGGGAGAGGGAATGAGCAGTTCTTC. Its protein is CSASGRGNEQFF.

The count of this clone is one. The rearrangement joins TRBV3-1 (or the pseudogene TRBV3-2) to TRBJ2-1; 12 bases map to TRBD2. The CDR3 spans 18 residues. The germline V gene has CDR1 LGHDT and CDR2 YNNKEL (reference sequence). Trimming took 1 base from V and 5 from J; bases not matched to a gene: 9. The CDR3 spells CASSQVLFRTSGNNEQFF. The CDR3 DNA reads as TGTGCCAGCAGCCAAGTCCTTTTTAGGACTAGCGGGAACAATGAGCAGTTCTTC.

The chain recombines TRBV7-9 with TRBJ1-1, with 8 bases identical to TRBD1. J gave up 2 bases and V 6 bases, and 11 bases lay outside the gene matches. The CDR3 contains 16 residues. From germline, CDR1 is SEHNR and CDR2 FQNEAQ (reference sequence). The CDR3 coding sequence is TGTGCCAGCAGAGCCGGGACAGGACCTACAAACACTGAAGCTTTCTTT. It encodes CASRAGTGPTNTEAFF.

The chain employs TRBV11-2 and TRBJ1-2; 9 bases map to TRBD1. Looked up from germline, CDR1 is SGHAT and CDR2 is FQNNGV. The CDR3 totals 14 residues. Trimming removed 6 bases from V and 1 base from J; junction bases left unmatched: 3. The CDR3 sequence is CASSRGQGNYGYTF. CDR3 nucleotides: TGTGCCAGCAGTAGGGGACAGGGTAACTATGGCTACACCTTC.

V and J are TRBV4-1 and TRBJ1-1; weak D call: TRBD1 (6 bases). Germline-derived CDR1 and CDR2 are MGHRA and YSYEKL. This CDR3 is 13 amino acids long. Deletions cut 1 base from V and 8 bases from J, with 11 bases between. CDR3 loop: CASSQVAGAEAFF. The CDR3 coding sequence is TGCGCCAGCAGCCAAGTAGCAGGGGCGGAAGCTTTCTTT.